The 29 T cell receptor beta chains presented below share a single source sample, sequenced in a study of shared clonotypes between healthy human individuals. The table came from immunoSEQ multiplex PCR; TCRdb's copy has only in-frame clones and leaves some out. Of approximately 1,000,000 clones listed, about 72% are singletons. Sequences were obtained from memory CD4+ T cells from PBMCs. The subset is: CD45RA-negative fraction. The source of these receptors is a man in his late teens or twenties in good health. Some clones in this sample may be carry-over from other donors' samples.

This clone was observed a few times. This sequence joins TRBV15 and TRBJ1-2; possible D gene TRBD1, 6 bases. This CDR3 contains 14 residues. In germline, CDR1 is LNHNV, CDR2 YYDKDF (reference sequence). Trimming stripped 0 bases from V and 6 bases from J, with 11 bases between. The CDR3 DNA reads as TGTGCCACCAGCAGAGATCAGGGGATCGATGGCTACACCTTC. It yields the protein CATSRDQGIDGYTF.

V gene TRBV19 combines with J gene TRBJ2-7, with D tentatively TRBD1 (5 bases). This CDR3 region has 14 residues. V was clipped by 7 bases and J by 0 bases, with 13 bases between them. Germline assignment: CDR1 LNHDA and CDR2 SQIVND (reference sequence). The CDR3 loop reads CASNGADHSYEQYF. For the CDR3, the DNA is TGTGCCAGTAATGGGGCCGACCACTCCTACGAGCAGTACTTC.

The DNA of the CDR3 is TGTGCCAGCACTTTGGAGGCCACCGCCAATGAGCAGTTCTTC. Its protein is CASTLEATANEQFF. This sequence joins TRBV2 and TRBJ2-1, with D possibly matching TRBD2 (5 bases). Germline V gives CDR1 SNHLY, CDR2 FYNNEI. Trimming took off 7 bases at V and 6 bases at J, with 16 bases between the two ends. The CDR3 extends over 14 amino acids.

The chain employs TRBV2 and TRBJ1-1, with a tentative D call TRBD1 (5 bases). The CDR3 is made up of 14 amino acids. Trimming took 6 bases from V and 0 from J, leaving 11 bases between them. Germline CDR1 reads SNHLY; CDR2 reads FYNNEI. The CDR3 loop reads CASRRQFMNTEAFF. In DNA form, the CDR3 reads TGTGCCAGCAGAAGACAGTTCATGAACACTGAAGCTTTCTTT.

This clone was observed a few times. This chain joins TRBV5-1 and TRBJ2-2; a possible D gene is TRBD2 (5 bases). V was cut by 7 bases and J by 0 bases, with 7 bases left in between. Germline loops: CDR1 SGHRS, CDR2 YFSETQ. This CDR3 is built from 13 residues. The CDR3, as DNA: TGCGCCAGCGAGGGATCGAACACCGGGGAGCTGTTTTTT. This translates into CASEGSNTGELFF.

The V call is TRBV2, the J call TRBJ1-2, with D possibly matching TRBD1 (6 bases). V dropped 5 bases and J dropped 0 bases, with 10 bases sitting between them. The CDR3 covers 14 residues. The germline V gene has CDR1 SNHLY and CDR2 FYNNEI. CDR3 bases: TGTGCCAGCAGTTCACAGGGAGCTAACTATGGCTACACCTTC. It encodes CASSSQGANYGYTF.

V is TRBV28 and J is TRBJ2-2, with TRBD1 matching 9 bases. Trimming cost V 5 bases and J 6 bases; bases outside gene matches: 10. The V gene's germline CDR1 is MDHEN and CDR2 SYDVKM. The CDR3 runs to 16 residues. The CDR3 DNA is TGTGCCAGCAGTCCCCCCGGGACAGGGCTTTCCGGGGAGCTGTTTTTT. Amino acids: CASSPPGTGLSGELFF.

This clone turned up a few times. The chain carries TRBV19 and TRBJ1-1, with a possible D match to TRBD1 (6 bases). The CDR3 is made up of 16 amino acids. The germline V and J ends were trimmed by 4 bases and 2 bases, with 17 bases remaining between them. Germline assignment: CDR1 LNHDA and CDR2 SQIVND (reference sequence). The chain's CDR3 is CASSKDRVGRNTEAFF. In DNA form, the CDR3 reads TGTGCCAGTAGTAAGGACAGAGTAGGGCGAAACACTGAAGCTTTCTTT.

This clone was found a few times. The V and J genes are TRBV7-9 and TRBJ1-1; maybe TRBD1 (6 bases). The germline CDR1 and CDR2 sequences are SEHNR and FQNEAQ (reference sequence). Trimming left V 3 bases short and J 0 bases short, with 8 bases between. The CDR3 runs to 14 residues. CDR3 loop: CASSFGGLNTEAFF. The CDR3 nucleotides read TGTGCCAGCAGCTTCGGGGGCCTGAACACTGAAGCTTTCTTT.

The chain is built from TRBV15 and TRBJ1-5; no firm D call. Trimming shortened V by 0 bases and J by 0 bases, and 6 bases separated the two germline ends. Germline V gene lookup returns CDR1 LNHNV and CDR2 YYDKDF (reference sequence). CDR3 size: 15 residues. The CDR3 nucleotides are TGTGCCACCAGCAGAGACAGGAGTAGCAATCAGCCCCAGCATTTT. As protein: CATSRDRSSNQPQHF.

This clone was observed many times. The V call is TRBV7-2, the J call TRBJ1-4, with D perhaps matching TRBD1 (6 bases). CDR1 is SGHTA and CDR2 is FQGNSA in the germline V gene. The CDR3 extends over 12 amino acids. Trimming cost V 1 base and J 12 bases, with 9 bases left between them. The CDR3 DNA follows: TGTGCCAGCAGCTTAGGGGCAGGGGAACTGTTTTTT. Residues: CASSLGAGELFF.

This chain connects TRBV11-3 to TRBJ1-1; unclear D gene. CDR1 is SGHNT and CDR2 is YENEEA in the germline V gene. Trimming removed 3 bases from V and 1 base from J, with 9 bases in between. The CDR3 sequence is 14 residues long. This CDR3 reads CASSFGLGNTEAFF. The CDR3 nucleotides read TGTGCCAGCAGCTTTGGGCTTGGGAACACTGAAGCTTTCTTT.

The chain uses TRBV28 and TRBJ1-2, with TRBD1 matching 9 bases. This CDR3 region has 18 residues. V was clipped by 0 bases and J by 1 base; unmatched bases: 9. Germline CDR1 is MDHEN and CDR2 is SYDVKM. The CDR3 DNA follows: TGTGCCAGCAGTTTATGGGGGGACAGGGCCGAGATTAACTATGGCTACACCTTC. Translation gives CASSLWGDRAEINYGYTF.

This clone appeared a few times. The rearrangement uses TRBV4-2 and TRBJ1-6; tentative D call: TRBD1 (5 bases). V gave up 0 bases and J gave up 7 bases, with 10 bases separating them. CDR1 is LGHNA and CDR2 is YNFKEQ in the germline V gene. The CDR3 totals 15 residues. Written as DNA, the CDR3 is TGTGCCAGCAGCCAAGAGGGACGGGGGAATTCACCCCTCCACTTT. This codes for CASSQEGRGNSPLHF.

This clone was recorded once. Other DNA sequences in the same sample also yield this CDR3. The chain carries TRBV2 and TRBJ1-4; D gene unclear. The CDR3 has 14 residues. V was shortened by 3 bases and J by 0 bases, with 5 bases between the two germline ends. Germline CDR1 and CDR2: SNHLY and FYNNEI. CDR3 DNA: TGTGCCAGCAGTGAGGTGACAACTAATGAAAAACTGTTTTTT. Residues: CASSEVTTNEKLFF.

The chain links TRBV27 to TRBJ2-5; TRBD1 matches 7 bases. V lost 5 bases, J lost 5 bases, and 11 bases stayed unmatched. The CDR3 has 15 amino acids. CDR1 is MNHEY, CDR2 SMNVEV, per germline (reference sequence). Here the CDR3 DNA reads TGTGCCAGCAGTCCAAGACAGGGTAGTTATGAGACCCAGTACTTC. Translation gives CASSPRQGSYETQYF.

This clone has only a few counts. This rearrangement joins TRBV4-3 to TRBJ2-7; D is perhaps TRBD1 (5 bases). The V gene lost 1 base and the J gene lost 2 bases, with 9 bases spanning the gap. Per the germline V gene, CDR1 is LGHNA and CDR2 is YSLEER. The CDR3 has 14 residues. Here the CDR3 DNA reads TGCGCCAGCAGCCAAGTCACAGGAGCCTACGAGCAGTACTTC. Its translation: CASSQVTGAYEQYF.

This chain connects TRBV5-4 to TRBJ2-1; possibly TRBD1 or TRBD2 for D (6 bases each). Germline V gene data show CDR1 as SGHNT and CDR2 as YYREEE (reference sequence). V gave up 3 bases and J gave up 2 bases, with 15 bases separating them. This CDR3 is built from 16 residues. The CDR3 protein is CASSSRGGGTYNEQFF. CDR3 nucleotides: TGTGCCAGCAGCTCGCGAGGAGGGGGGACCTACAATGAGCAGTTCTTC.

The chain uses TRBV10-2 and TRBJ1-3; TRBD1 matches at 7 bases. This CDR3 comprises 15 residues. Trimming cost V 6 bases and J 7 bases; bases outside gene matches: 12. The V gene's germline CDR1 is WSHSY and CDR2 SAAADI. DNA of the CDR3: TGCGCCAGCAGCCCACAGGGGCAGAACGGGAACACCATATATTTT. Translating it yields CASSPQGQNGNTIYF.

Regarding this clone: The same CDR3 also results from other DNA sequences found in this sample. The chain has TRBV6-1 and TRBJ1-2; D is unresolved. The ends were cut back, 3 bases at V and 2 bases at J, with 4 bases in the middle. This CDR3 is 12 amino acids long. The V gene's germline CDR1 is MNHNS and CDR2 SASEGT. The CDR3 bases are TGTGCCAGCAGTGATAGCAACTATGGCTACACCTTC. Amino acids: CASSDSNYGYTF.

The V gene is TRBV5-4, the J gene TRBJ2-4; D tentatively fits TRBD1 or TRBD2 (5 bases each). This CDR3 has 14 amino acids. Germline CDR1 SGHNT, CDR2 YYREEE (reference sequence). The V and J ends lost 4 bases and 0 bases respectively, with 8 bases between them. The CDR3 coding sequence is TGTGCCAGCAGCGAAGGGACAGCCAAAAACATTCAGTACTTC. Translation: CASSEGTAKNIQYF. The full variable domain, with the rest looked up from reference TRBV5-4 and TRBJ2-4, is ETGVTQSPTHLIKTRGQQVTLRCSSQSGHNTVSWYQQALGQGPQFIFQYYREEENGRGNFPPRFSGLQFPNYSSELNVNALELDDSALYLCASSEGTAKNIQYFGAGTRLSVL.

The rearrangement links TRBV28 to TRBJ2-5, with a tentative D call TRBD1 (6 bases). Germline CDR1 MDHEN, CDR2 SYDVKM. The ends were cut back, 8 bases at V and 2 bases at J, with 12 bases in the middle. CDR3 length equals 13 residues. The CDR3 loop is CASRQQGQETQYF. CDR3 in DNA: TGTGCCAGCCGACAACAGGGTCAAGAGACCCAGTACTTC.

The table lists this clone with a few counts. Here the CDR3 DNA reads TGCGCCAGCAGCGGATCCGGGACAGCTAATGAAAAACTGTTTTTT. It codes for CASSGSGTANEKLFF. The gene calls are TRBV5-1 and TRBJ1-4, with 7 bases identical to TRBD1. Germline lookup yields CDR1 SGHRS and CDR2 YFSETQ. The CDR3 loop spans 15 amino acids. V lost 4 bases and J lost 3; bases outside the gene matches: 6. Drawing the rest from reference TRBV5-1 and TRBJ1-4, the complete variable domain is KAGVTQTPRYLIKTRGQQVTLSCSPISGHRSVSWYQQTPGQGLQFLFEYFSETQRNKGNFPGRFSGRQFSNSRSEMNVSTLELGDSALYLCASSGSGTANEKLFFGSGTQLSVL.

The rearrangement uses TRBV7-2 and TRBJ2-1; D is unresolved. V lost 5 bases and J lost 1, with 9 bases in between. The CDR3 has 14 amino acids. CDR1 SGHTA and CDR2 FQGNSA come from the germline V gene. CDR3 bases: TGTGCCAGCAGCCCCAATCAGTCCTACAATGAGCAGTTCTTC. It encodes CASSPNQSYNEQFF.

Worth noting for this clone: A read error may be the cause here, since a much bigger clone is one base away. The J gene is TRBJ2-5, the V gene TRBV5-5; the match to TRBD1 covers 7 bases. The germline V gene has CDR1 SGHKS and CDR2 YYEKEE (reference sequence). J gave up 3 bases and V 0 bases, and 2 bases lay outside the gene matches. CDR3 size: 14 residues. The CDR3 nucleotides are TGTGCCAGCAGCTTGGCCGGGACAGAAGAGACCCAGTACTTC. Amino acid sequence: CASSLAGTEETQYF.

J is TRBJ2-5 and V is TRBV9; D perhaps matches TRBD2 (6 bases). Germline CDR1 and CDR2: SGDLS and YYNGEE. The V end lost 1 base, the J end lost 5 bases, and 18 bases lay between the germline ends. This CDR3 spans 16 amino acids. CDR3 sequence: CASSVTGSYPQETQYF. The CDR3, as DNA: TGTGCCAGCAGCGTAACCGGGAGTTATCCTCAGGAGACCCAGTACTTC.

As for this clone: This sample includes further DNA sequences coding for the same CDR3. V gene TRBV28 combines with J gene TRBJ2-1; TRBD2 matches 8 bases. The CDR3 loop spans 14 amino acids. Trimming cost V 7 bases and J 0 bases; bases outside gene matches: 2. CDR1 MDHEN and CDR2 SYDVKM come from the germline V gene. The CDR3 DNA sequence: TGTGCCAGCATCCTAGCGGGCTCCTACAATGAGCAGTTCTTC. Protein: CASILAGSYNEQFF.

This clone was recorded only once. CDR3 amino acids: CAWSVPAGSNYGYTF. CDR3 bases: TGTGCCTGGAGTGTACCGGCAGGATCTAACTATGGCTACACCTTC. The chain carries TRBV30 and TRBJ1-2; D is undetermined. V dropped 0 bases and J dropped 0 bases, with 11 bases sitting between them. Germline V lookup: CDR1 GTSNPN, CDR2 SVGIG (reference sequence). The CDR3 contains 15 residues.

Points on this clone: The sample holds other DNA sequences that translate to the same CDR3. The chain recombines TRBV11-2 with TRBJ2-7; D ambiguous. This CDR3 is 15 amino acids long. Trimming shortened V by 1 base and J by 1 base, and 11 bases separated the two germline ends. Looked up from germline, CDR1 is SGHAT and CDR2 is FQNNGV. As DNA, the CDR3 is TGTGCCAGCAGCTTAGTCCGGGCGCCATCCTACGAGCAGTACTTC. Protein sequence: CASSLVRAPSYEQYF.